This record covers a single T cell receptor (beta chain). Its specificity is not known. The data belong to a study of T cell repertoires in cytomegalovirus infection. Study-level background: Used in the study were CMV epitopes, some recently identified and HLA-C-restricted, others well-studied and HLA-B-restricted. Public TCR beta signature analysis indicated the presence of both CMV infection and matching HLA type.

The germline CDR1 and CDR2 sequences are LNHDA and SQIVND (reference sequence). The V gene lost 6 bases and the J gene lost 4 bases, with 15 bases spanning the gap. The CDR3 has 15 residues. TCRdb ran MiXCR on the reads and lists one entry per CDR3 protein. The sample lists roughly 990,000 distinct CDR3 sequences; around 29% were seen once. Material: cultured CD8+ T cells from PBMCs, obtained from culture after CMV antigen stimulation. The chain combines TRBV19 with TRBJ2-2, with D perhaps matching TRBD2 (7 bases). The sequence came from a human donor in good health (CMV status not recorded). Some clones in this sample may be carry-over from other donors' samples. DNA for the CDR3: TGTGCCAGTAGAACGTACAGGGAGGGCACCGGGGAGCTGTTTTTT. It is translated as CASRTYREGTGELFF.